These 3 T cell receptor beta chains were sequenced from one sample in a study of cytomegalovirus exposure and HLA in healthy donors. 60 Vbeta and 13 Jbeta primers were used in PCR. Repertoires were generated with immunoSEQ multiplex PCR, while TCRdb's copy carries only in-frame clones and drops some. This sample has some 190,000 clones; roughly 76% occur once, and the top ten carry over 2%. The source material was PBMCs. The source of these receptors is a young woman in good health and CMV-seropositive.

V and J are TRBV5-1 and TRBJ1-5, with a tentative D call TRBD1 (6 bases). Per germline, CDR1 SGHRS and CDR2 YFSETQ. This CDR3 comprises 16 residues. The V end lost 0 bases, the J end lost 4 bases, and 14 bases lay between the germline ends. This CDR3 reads CASSLEPPGVNQPQHF. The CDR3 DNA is TGCGCCAGCAGCTTGGAGCCCCCAGGGGTTAATCAGCCCCAGCATTTT.

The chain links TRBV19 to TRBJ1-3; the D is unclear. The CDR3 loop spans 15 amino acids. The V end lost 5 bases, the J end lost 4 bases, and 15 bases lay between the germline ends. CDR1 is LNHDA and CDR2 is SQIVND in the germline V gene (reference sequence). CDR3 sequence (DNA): TGTGCCAGTAGTTCCACAGCGGGCCCCGGAAACACCATATATTTT. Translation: CASSSTAGPGNTIYF.

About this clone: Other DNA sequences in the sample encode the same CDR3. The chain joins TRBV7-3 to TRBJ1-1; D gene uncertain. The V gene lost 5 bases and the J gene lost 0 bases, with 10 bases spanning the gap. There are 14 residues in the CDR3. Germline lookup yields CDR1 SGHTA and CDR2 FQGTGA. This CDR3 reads CASSPSGMNTEAFF. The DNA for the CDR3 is TGTGCCAGCAGCCCTAGCGGTATGAACACTGAAGCTTTCTTT.